This TCR beta chain was obtained from a study of cytomegalovirus exposure and HLA in healthy donors. 13 Jbeta primers and 60 Vbeta primers were used for the PCR. TCRdb keeps only in-frame clones here, not all; method: immunoSEQ multiplex PCR. The sample gives around 190,000 clones, roughly 78% of which show up once; about 4.4% is in the top ten. Study observations and caveats: As a later analysis revealed, most CMV-associated TCR beta chains appeared HLA-restricted. Usually a TCR sequence was rare, but some public TCRs were found in many donors. Sequencing likely caused a cluster of highly shared sequence variants.

Trimming stripped 7 bases from V and 4 bases from J, with 19 bases between. Germline loops: CDR1 KGHSH, CDR2 LQKENI. This CDR3 contains 15 residues. For this clone: No antigen is known for it.

Material: PBMCs. The chain is built from TRBV18 and TRBJ1-1; perhaps TRBD1 as D (6 bases). This sequence originates from a woman under 40 in good health and CMV-seropositive. The CDR3 here is CASFSGGARGTEAFF. DNA for the CDR3: TGTGCCAGCTTCTCCGGGGGGGCGCGGGGCACTGAAGCTTTCTTT.